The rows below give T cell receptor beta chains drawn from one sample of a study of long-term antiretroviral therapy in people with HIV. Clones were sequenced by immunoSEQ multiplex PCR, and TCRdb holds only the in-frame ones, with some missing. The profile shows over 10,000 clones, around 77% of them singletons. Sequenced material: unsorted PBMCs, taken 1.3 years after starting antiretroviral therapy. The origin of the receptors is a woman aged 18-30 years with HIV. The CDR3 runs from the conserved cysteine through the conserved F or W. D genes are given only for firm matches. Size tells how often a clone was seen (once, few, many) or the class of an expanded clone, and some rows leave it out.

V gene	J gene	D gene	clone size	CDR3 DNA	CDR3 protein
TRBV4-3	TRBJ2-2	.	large	TGCGCCAGCAGCCAAGATTTGGTTTCCGGGGAGCTGTTTTTT	CASSQDLVSGELFF
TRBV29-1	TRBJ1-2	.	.	TGCAGCGTTGACCTCTATCAATATGGCTACACCTTC	CSVDLYQYGYTF
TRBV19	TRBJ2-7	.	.	TGTGCCAGTAGTGACGGACCCCGTTCCTACGAGCAGTACTTC	CASSDGPRSYEQYF
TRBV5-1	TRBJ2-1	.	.	TGCGCCAGCGCAGCCCTTAGAGGGGCTGAGCAGTTCTTC	CASAALRGAEQFF
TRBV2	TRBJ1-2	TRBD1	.	TGTGCCAGCAGTGAAACTCGGACAGGGAAGGGGTATGACTATGGCTACACCTTC	CASSETRTGKGYDYGYTF
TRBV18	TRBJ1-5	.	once	TGTGCCAGCTCGCCCCAAGATAGCAATCAGCCCCAGCATTTT	CASSPQDSNQPQHF
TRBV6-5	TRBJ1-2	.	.	TGTGCCAGCAGTTACTCGATAGCGAATCCTTACTATGGCTACACCTTC	CASSYSIANPYYGYTF
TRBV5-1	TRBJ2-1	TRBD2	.	TGCGCCAGCAGCTTGGCGCCTAGCGGGGGCAATGAGCAGTTCTTC	CASSLAPSGGNEQFF
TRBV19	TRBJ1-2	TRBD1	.	TGTGCCAGTAGTATTCTCACAGGGGATGGCTACACCTTC	CASSILTGDGYTF
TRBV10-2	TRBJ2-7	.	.	TGCGCCAGCAGCACCACAGGGAAGAAGGCCTACGAGCAGTACTTC	CASSTTGKKAYEQYF
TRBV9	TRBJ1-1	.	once	TGTGCCAGCAGCAACATCAGGGAGGCTGAAGCTTTCTTT	CASSNIREAEAFF
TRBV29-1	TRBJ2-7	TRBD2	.	TGCAGCGTTGAAGCTGGGAGGGGCTCCGAGCAGTACTTC	CSVEAGRGSEQYF
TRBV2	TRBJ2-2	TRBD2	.	TGTGCCAGCTCACTAGCGGGCGGCGGGGAGCTGTTTTTT	CASSLAGGGELFF
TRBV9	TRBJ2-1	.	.	TGTGCCAGCAGCCCCTCAGGTAGCGCCTTAAGCTCCTACAATGAGCAGTTCTTC	CASSPSGSALSSYNEQFF